The rows below give T cell receptor beta chains drawn from one sample of a study of blood T cell repertoires in COVID-19. TCRdb keeps only in-frame clones here, not all; method: immunoSEQ multiplex PCR. The sample has over 250,000 clones, 88% seen once. Material for sequencing was peripheral blood. The receptor set was obtained from a man aged 60-69 years who had recovered from COVID-19. The CDR3 runs from the conserved cysteine through the conserved F or W. The order of the fields is D gene, J gene, clone size, V gene, CDR3 DNA, CDR3 protein. D genes are given only for firm matches. Clone size is given for some rows only: seen once, a few or many times, or a class if the clone is expanded.

TRBD2	TRBJ2-5	.	TRBV2	TGTGCCATGACTAGCGGGGTGGGGGAGACCCAGTACTTC	CAMTSGVGETQYF
.	TRBJ1-4	.	TRBV7-9	TGTGCCAGCAGCCTGGGGGGGGCTGGTGAAAAACTGTTTTTT	CASSLGGAGEKLFF
.	TRBJ2-7	once	TRBV6-6	TGTGCCAGCAGCACGGGAACGACCTACGAGCAGTACTTC	CASSTGTTYEQYF
.	TRBJ2-3	.	TRBV3-1/TRBV3-2	TGTGCCAGCACCCCGTCCCGGGTTTCAGATACGCAGTATTTT	CASTPSRVSDTQYF
TRBD1	TRBJ2-3	.	TRBV24-1	TGTGCCACCAGTGGACAGGGGGGAGCACCAGATACGCAGTATTTT	CATSGQGGAPDTQYF
.	TRBJ2-7	.	TRBV19	TGTGCCAGTAGTATTGAAAAGGACTACCTCCGGGACGAGCAGTACTTC	CASSIEKDYLRDEQYF
TRBD1	TRBJ2-7	.	TRBV9	TGTGCCAGCAGCGCGACAGGGTTCTACGAGCAGTACTTC	CASSATGFYEQYF
.	TRBJ2-1	.	TRBV27	TGTGCCAGCAGTTTAATCGGGAACTCCTACAATGAGCAGTTCTTC	CASSLIGNSYNEQFF
TRBD2	TRBJ2-1	.	TRBV20-1	TGCAGTGCTAGTGTATTAGCGGGGAAAGAGCAGTTCTTC	CSASVLAGKEQFF
.	TRBJ1-1	.	TRBV2	TGTGCCAGCAGGGGCGTCAGGGGATCGGACACTGAAGCTTTCTTT	CASRGVRGSDTEAFF
TRBD1	TRBJ2-7	.	TRBV11-2	TGTGCCAGCAGCTTCAATCAGGGGGTAGGATACGAGCAGTACTTC	CASSFNQGVGYEQYF
TRBD2	TRBJ2-5	.	TRBV5-1	TGCGCCAGCAAGAGGGGAGCGGGGTTACAAGAGACCCAGTACTTC	CASKRGAGLQETQYF
.	TRBJ2-7	.	TRBV18	TGTGCCAGCTCCCCCCGACAGATATTCACCTACGAGCAGTACTTC	CASSPRQIFTYEQYF
TRBD1	TRBJ1-4	once	TRBV7-9	TGTGCCATCTCCGGACAGGACGATGAAAAACTGTTTTTT	CAISGQDDEKLFF
.	TRBJ1-3	.	TRBV5-4	TGTGCCAGCAGATACTGGGGCGGCAGCCGCTCTGGAAACACCATATATTTT	CASRYWGGSRSGNTIYF
TRBD1	TRBJ2-7	.	TRBV14	TGTGCCAGCAGCCACCGGGACAGAATCTCCTACGAGCAGTACTTC	CASSHRDRISYEQYF
.	TRBJ1-2	.	TRBV5-6	TGTGCCAGCAGCGCGATCAGACTGAACTATGGCTACACCTTC	CASSAIRLNYGYTF
.	TRBJ1-5	.	TRBV6-6	TGTGCCAGCAGATCTGACAGCTATAGCAATCAGCCCCAGCATTTT	CASRSDSYSNQPQHF
TRBD2	TRBJ2-2	.	TRBV7-2	TGTGCCAGCAGACGCCAGACTAGCGGGGGGGCTAACACCGGGGAGCTGTTTTTT	CASRRQTSGGANTGELFF
TRBD2	TRBJ2-7	.	TRBV10-3	TGTGCCATCAGTGAGCCACGGACTAGCGGGGGGTACGAGCAGTACTTC	CAISEPRTSGGYEQYF
.	TRBJ2-7	.	TRBV7-7	TGTGCCAGCAGCCCAGGGCCGGGGGACGAGCAGTACTTC	CASSPGPGDEQYF
.	TRBJ2-1	.	TRBV15	TGTGCCACCCGACCAACCACAGGGCCTGGCTCCTACAATGAGCAGTTCTTC	CATRPTTGPGSYNEQFF
TRBD1	TRBJ2-2	.	TRBV27	TGTGCCAGCAACTCGGGACAGGTCAACACCGGGGAGCTGTTTTTT	CASNSGQVNTGELFF
.	TRBJ1-4	.	TRBV19	TGTGCCAGTAGTAAGATGGACCCAGGGGCAACTAATGAAAAACTGTTTTTT	CASSKMDPGATNEKLFF
.	TRBJ2-5	.	TRBV30	TGTGCCTGGAGTCAAACAGGGCCCCAAGAGACCCAGTACTTC	CAWSQTGPQETQYF
.	TRBJ2-7	.	TRBV2	TGTGCCAGCAGGGACCCAGGGGGGTACTACGAGCAGTACTTC	CASRDPGGYYEQYF
.	TRBJ1-6	.	TRBV7-2	TGTGCCAGCAGCTTAGGGGCCGGTCTAAGCTCCTATAATTCACCCCTCCACTTT	CASSLGAGLSSYNSPLHF
TRBD2	TRBJ2-5	once	TRBV9	TGTGCCAGCAGCGAAGGACTAGCCCACGAGACCCAGTACTTC	CASSEGLAHETQYF
TRBD2	TRBJ2-7	.	TRBV3-1/TRBV3-2	TGTGCCAGCAGCCAAGATATCAACCTAGCGGGACATTACGAGCAGTACTTC	CASSQDINLAGHYEQYF
.	TRBJ2-7	.	TRBV28	TGTGCCAGCAGTTTACGGGGTGCCGAGCAGTACTTC	CASSLRGAEQYF
TRBD1	TRBJ1-4	.	TRBV6-6	TGTGCCAGCAGTTTAACAAGACAGGGGGGGGGTGAAAAACTGTTTTTT	CASSLTRQGGGEKLFF
.	TRBJ2-5	few	TRBV27	TGTGCCAGCACCAACGACAGGAGCCAAGAGACCCAGTACTTC	CASTNDRSQETQYF
TRBD2	TRBJ2-1	.	TRBV3-1/TRBV3-2	TGTGCCAGCAGCCAACCGGGACTAGCGGGGGAGAACTACAATGAGCAGTTCTTC	CASSQPGLAGENYNEQFF
TRBD2	TRBJ2-3	.	TRBV7-3	TGTGCCAGCAGCCCGGGACTAGCGGGGTTTAAAGATACGCAGTATTTT	CASSPGLAGFKDTQYF
TRBD1	TRBJ2-7	.	TRBV27	TGTGCCAGCAGTTTGACCAGGGGGCTCTACGAGCAGTACTTC	CASSLTRGLYEQYF
TRBD1	TRBJ1-1	.	TRBV6-1	TGTGCCAGCAGTAAAGGGACAGGGGGCAGTGGTCAGAACACTGAAGCTTTCTTT	CASSKGTGGSGQNTEAFF